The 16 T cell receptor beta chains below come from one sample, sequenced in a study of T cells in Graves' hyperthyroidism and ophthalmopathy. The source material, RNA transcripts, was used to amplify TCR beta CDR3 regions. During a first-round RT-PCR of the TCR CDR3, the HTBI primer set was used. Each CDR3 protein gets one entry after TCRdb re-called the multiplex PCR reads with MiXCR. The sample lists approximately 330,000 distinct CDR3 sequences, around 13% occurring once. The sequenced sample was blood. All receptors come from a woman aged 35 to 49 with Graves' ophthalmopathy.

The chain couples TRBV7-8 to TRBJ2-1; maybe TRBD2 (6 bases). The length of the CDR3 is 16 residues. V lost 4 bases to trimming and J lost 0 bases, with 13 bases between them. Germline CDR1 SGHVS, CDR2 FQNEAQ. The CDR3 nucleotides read TGTGCCAGCAGCTGGCGCGGGGAGAGCTCCTACAATGAGCAGTTCTTC. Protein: CASSWRGESSYNEQFF.

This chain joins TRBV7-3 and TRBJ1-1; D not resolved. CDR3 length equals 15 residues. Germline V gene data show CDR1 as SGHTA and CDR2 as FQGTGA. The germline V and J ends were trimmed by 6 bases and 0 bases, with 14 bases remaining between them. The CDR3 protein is CASSFVTSMNTEAFF. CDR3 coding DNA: TGTGCCAGCAGTTTCGTCACCTCGATGAACACTGAAGCTTTCTTT. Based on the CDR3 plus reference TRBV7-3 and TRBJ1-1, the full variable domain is GAGVSQTPSNKVTEKGKYVELRCDPISGHTALYWYRQSLGQGPEFLIYFQGTGAADDSGLPNDRFFAVRPEGSVSTLKIQRTERGDSAVYLCASSFVTSMNTEAFFGQGTRLTVV.

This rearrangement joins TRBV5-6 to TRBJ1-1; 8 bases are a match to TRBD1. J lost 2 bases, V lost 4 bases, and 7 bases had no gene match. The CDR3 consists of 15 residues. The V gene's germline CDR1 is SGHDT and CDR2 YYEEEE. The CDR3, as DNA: TGTGCCAGCAGCGGGGGCGGACAGGGTAACACTGAAGCTTTCTTT. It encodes CASSGGGQGNTEAFF.

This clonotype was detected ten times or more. CDR3 DNA sequence: TGTGCCAGCCGACGTGATCTAGCCAAAAACATTCAGTACTTC. Encoded protein: CASRRDLAKNIQYF. This rearrangement joins TRBV12-3 or TRBV12-4 to TRBJ2-4; D is unclear. CDR3 length: 14 residues. V lost 8 bases and J lost 0, with 11 bases in between.

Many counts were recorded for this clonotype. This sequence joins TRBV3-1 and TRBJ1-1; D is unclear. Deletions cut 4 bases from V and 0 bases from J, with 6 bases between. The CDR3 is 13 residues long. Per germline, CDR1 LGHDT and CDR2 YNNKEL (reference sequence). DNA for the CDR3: TGTGCCAGCAGCCTTGCGATGAACACTGAAGCTTTCTTT. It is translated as CASSLAMNTEAFF.

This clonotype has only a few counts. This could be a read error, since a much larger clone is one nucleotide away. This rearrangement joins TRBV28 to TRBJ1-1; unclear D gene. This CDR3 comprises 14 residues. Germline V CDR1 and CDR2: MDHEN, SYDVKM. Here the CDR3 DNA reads TGTGCCAGCAGTTTATTACGAGGGAACACTAAAGCTTTCTTT. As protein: CASSLLRGNTKAFF. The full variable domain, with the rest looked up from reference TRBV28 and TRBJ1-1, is DVKVTQSSRYLVKRTGEKVFLECVQDMDHENMFWYRQDPGLGLRLIYFSYDVKMKEKGDIPEGYSVSREKKERFSLILESASTNQTSMYLCASSLLRGNTKAFFGQGTRLTVV.

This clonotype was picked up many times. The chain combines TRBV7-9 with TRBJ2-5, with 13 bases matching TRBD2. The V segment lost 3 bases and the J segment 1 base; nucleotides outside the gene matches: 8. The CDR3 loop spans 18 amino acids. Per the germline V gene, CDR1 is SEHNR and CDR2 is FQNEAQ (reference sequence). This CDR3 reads CASSFNRRLAGGQETQYF. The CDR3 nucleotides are TGTGCCAGCAGCTTTAACCGCCGACTAGCGGGGGGCCAAGAGACCCAGTACTTC.

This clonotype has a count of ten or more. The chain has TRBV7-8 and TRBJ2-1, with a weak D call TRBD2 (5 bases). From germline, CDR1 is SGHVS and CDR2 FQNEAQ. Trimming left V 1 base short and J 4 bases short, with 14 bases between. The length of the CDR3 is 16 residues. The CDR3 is CASSLERRVLYNEQFF. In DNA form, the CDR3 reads TGTGCCAGCAGCTTAGAACGGCGGGTACTATACAATGAGCAGTTCTTC.

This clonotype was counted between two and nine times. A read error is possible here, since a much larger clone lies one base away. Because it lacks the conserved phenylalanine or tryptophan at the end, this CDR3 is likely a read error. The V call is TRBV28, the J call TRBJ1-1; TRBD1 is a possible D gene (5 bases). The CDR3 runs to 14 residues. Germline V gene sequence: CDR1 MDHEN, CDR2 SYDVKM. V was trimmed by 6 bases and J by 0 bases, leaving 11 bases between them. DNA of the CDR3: TGTGCCAGCAGCCCGGGACCGCTGAACACTGAAGCTTTCTAT. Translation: CASSPGPLNTEAFY.

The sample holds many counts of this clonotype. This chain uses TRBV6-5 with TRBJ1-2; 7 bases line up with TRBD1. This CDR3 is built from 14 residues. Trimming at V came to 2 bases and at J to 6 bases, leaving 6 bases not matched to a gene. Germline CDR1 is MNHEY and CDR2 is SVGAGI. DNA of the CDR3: TGTGCCAGCAGTTACGGGGCTACAGGGGATGGCTACACCTTC. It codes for CASSYGATGDGYTF.

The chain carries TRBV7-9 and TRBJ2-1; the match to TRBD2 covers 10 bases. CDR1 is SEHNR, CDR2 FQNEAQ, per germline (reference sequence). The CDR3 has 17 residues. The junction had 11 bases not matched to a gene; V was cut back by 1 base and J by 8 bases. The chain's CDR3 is CASSLVPRSSGGYEQFF. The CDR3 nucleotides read TGTGCCAGCAGCTTAGTTCCCCGGTCTAGCGGGGGCTATGAGCAGTTCTTC. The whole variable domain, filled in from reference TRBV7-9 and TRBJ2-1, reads DTGVSQNPRHKITKRGQNVTFRCDPISEHNRLYWYRQTLGQGPEFLTYFQNEAQLEKSRLLSDRFSAERPKGSFSTLEIQRTEQGDSAMYLCASSLVPRSSGGYEQFFGPGTRLTVL.

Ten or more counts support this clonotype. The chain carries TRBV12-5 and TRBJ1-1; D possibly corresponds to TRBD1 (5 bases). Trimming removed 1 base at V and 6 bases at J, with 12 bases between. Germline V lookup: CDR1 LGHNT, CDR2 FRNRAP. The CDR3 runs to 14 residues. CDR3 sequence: CASGLGTSVSEAFF. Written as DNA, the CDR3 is TGTGCTAGTGGTTTGGGGACATCTGTCTCTGAAGCTTTCTTT.

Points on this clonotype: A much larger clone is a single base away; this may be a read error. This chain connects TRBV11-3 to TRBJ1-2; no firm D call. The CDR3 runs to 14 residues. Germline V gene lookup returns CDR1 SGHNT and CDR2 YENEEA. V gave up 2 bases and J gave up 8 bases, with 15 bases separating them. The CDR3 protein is CASSLPLVMGGYTF. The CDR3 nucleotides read TGTGCCAGCAGCTTACCCCTTGTGATGGGAGGCTACACCTTC.

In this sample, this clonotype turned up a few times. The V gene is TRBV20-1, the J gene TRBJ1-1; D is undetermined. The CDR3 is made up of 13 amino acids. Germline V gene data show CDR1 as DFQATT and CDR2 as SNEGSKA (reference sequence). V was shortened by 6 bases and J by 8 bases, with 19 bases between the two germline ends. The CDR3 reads CSAQRDVSGEAFF. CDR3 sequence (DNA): TGCAGTGCCCAGAGGGATGTTTCTGGGGAAGCTTTCTTT.

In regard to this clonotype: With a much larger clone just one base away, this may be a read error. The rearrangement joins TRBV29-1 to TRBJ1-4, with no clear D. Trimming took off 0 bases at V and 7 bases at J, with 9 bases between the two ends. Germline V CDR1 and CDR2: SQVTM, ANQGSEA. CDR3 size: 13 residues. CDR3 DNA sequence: TGCAGCGTTGAAGAGGAGGCAGGTGAAAAACTGTTTTTT. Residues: CSVEEEAGEKLFF. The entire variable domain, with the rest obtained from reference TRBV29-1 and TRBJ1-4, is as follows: SAVISQKPSRDICQRGTSLTIQCQVDSQVTMMFWYRQQPGQSLTLIATANQGSEATYESGFVIDKFPISRPNLTFSTLTVSNMSPEDSSIYLCSVEEEAGEKLFFGSGTQLSVL.

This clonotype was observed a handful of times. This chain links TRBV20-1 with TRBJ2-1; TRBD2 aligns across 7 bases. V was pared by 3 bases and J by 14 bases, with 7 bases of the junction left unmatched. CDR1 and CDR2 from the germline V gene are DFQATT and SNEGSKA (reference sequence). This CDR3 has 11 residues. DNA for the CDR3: TGCAGTGCTAGGGACGGGAGGCGGGAGTTCTTC. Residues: CSARDGRREFF.